This entry is about one T cell receptor beta chain. What it binds is unknown. Germline CDR1 and CDR2: SGHTA and FQGNSA. The CDR3 totals 13 residues. TCRdb reprocessed the 5' RACE reads; each CDR3 protein has one entry and no DNA is given. The specimen's table records about 300,000 distinct CDR3 sequences. Blood (around 2.5 ml) was collected from every donor individually. The entry originates in a study of monozygotic twins with inflammatory bowel disease. General observations from the study: Backing was not found for a single strong signal or clonotype associated with IBD. The study found lower TCRbeta diversity (inverse Simpson) in IBD patients than in healthy co-twins.

The V and J genes are TRBV7-2 and TRBJ2-6. This receptor was obtained from a human donor with ulcerative colitis or Crohn's disease, or a healthy co-twin of an affected twin (not recorded which). Sample: blood. The CDR3 loop reads CASGAPGANVLTF. Full variable domain (remainder filled in from reference TRBV7-2 and TRBJ2-6): GAGVSQSPSNKVTEKGKDVELRCDPISGHTALYWYRQSLGQGLEFLIYFQGNSAPDKSGLPSDRFSAERTGGSVSTLTIQRTQQEDSAVYLCASGAPGANVLTFGAGSRLTVL.